This TCR beta chain was sequenced in a study of T cells in Graves' hyperthyroidism and ophthalmopathy. Study results and caveats: Before onset, ophthalmopathy was predicted by the model a median roughly 6.4 months earlier. In blood, most of the thyroid clonotypes expanded above 0.001 were also present.

TCR beta CDR3 region amplification was performed from RNA transcripts. The HTBI primer set was used in a first-round RT-PCR of the TCR CDR3. TCRdb re-called the multiplex PCR reads with MiXCR, one entry per CDR3 protein. Here the sample spans about 600,000 distinct CDR3 sequences, approximately 15% being singletons. This clonotype was seen ten or more times. The antigen is undetermined. The germline V and J ends were trimmed by 6 bases and 8 bases, with 23 bases remaining between them. This CDR3 comprises 16 residues. Germline V lookup: CDR1 KGHSH, CDR2 LQKENI. This sequence originates from a woman in her 40s with Graves' ophthalmopathy. The sequencing sample was made of blood. The chain couples TRBV18 to TRBJ2-1; no clear D. The CDR3 DNA sequence: TGTGCCAGCTCCCCAGCATCTACCACTGATTGGCATGAGCAGTTCTTC. Translating gives CASSPASTTDWHEQFF.